A single count supports the clone carrying this T cell receptor (beta chain). This entry is derived from a study of blood T cells in healthy people across ages. CDR1 is MNHEY and CDR2 is SMNVEV in the germline V gene (reference sequence). V lost 6 bases to trimming and J lost 1 base, with 12 bases between them. This CDR3 is 15 amino acids long. A sample-barcoded 5' primer and a J-beta primer mix were used in a second PCR of roughly 6 to 11 cycles. MiXCR, run by TCRdb on the 5' RACE reads, gives a single entry per CDR3 protein. The table has around 1.5 million distinct CDR3 sequences, around 42% seen once.

Source material: blood. V and J are TRBV27 and TRBJ2-2, with unresolved D. The TCR sequence derives from a woman aged 18-35 years in good health. CDR3 in amino acids: CASRELQKNTGELFF. DNA for the CDR3: TGTGCCAGCAGGGAACTACAGAAGAACACCGGGGAGCTGTTTTTT.